This TCR beta chain was observed in a study of blood T cell repertoires in COVID-19. Study overall: COVID-19 samples collected from the United States, Italy and Spain covered acute and convalescent phases.

CDR3 length equals 14 residues. With 8 bases clipped from V and 4 bases from J, the junction kept 6 bases outside the gene matches. CDR1 and CDR2 from the germline V gene are MDHEN and SYDVKM. TCRdb's table, derived via immunoSEQ multiplex PCR, lists solely in-frame clones and lacks some. The sample records about 280,000 clones, around nine tenths being singletons. Participants reported their clinical history, and cohort assignment relied on those reports. The clonotype comes from a woman aged 40 to 49 who had recovered from COVID-19. The V and J genes are TRBV28 and TRBJ2-7, with TRBD2 matching over 12 bases. Sequencing was done on a sample of PBMCs or T cells enriched from blood (not recorded which). The CDR3 region is CASGGLAGAYEQYF. CDR3 bases: TGTGCCAGCGGGGGACTAGCGGGCGCATACGAGCAGTACTTC.